Below, 21 T cell receptor beta chains from the same sample are listed, as sequenced in a study of technical replicates of blood from a handful of donors. Generated by immunoSEQ multiplex PCR, the TCRdb table keeps only in-frame clones and is missing some. Of under 15,000 clones in the sample, roughly 80% were seen once. Source material: PBMCs. These receptors all come from a human donor in good health.

The chain uses TRBV30 and TRBJ1-2; no clear D. This CDR3 contains 10 residues. Germline V gene sequence: CDR1 GTSNPN, CDR2 SVGIG (reference sequence). Trimming shortened V by 5 bases and J by 3 bases, and 4 bases separated the two germline ends. CDR3 in amino acids: CAWADYGYTF. Here the CDR3 DNA reads TGTGCCTGGGCGGACTATGGCTACACCTTC.

A single count supports this clone. V usage is TRBV29-1 and J usage is TRBJ2-1; D possibly corresponds to TRBD2 (5 bases). The CDR3 spans 14 residues. The ends were cut back, 0 bases at V and 6 bases at J, with 12 bases in the middle. CDR1 is SQVTM, CDR2 ANQGSEA, per germline. CDR3 protein: CSVEEGVMGNEQFF. The CDR3 DNA follows: TGCAGCGTTGAAGAGGGAGTGATGGGCAATGAGCAGTTCTTC.

The V call is TRBV5-1, the J call TRBJ2-3, with D perhaps TRBD1 (5 bases). The length of the CDR3 is 18 residues. The ends were cut back, 0 bases at V and 8 bases at J, with 25 bases in the middle. Germline-derived CDR1 and CDR2 are SGHRS and YFSETQ. CDR3: CASSLEGVSGRAGVTQYF. In DNA, the CDR3 is TGCGCCAGCAGCTTGGAAGGGGTCAGTGGCAGGGCAGGAGTTACGCAGTATTTT.

The gene calls are TRBV2 and TRBJ2-2; a possible D gene is TRBD1 (6 bases). V was shortened by 2 bases and J by 4 bases, with 14 bases between the two germline ends. Germline V gene sequence: CDR1 SNHLY, CDR2 FYNNEI. CDR3 length: 16 amino acids. CDR3 residues: CASSEFGGAGTGELFF. The CDR3, as DNA: TGTGCCAGCAGTGAATTTGGGGGCGCGGGCACCGGGGAGCTGTTTTTT.

The chain has TRBV30 and TRBJ2-5; the D is unclear. V lost 6 bases, J lost 2 bases, and 16 bases lay in between. Germline V lookup: CDR1 GTSNPN, CDR2 SVGIG (reference sequence). The CDR3 runs to 14 residues. CDR3 protein: CACPRPGLQETQYF. CDR3 coding DNA: TGTGCCTGCCCTCGGCCAGGTTTACAAGAGACCCAGTACTTC.

The gene calls are TRBV2 and TRBJ2-5; 8 bases match TRBD1. The V gene's germline CDR1 is SNHLY and CDR2 FYNNEI. This CDR3 region has 14 residues. With 7 bases clipped from V and 1 base from J, the junction kept 5 bases outside the gene matches. The DNA of the CDR3 is TGTGCCAGCACTCCCGACAGGGGCCAAGAGACCCAGTACTTC. Translating it yields CASTPDRGQETQYF.

CDR3: CSAAGGAGTDTQYF. CDR3 coding DNA: TGCAGCGCCGCGGGGGGGGCGGGTACGGATACGCAGTATTTT. The J gene is TRBJ2-3, the V gene TRBV29-1, with TRBD2 identical over 9 bases. The CDR3 consists of 14 residues. J lost 6 bases, V lost 7 bases, and 11 bases had no gene match. Germline CDR1 reads SQVTM; CDR2 reads ANQGSEA.

V gene TRBV5-1 combines with J gene TRBJ2-7; D is perhaps TRBD1 (6 bases). The germline V and J ends were trimmed by 6 bases and 2 bases, with 18 bases remaining between them. The CDR3 is 15 amino acids. Germline lookup yields CDR1 SGHRS and CDR2 YFSETQ. CDR3 coding DNA: TGCGCCAGCACCTTAGGGAACACAGGGACCTACGAGCAGTACTTC. This encodes CASTLGNTGTYEQYF. Full variable domain (rest looked up from reference TRBV5-1 and TRBJ2-7): KAGVTQTPRYLIKTRGQQVTLSCSPISGHRSVSWYQQTPGQGLQFLFEYFSETQRNKGNFPGRFSGRQFSNSRSEMNVSTLELGDSALYLCASTLGNTGTYEQYFGPGTRLTVT.

In the case of this clone: The same CDR3 also results from other DNA sequences found in this sample. The rearrangement uses TRBV19 and TRBJ1-4, with D unresolved. Germline V lookup: CDR1 LNHDA, CDR2 SQIVND (reference sequence). This CDR3 has 13 amino acids. V lost 3 bases and J lost 4, with 6 bases in between. CDR3 region: CASSIVSNEKLFF. The CDR3 DNA sequence: TGTGCCAGTAGTATCGTCAGTAATGAAAAACTGTTTTTT.

This chain links TRBV7-6 with TRBJ2-1; 15 bases are shared with TRBD2. Germline CDR1 reads SGHVS; CDR2 reads FNYEAQ. Losses at the gene ends were 1 base for V and 6 bases for J; bases not matched to a gene: 4. CDR3 length: 17 residues. The CDR3 nucleotides read TGTGCCAGCAGCTTAGACCGGACTAGCGGGAGGGCCAATGAGCAGTTCTTC. It specifies CASSLDRTSGRANEQFF.

J is TRBJ1-3 and V is TRBV5-5, with 9 positions matching TRBD1. This CDR3 region has 15 residues. CDR1 is SGHKS, CDR2 YYEKEE, per germline (reference sequence). V shed 4 bases and J 4 bases; nucleotides not matched to a gene: 6. As DNA, the CDR3 is TGTGCCAGCAGCCAGAAAGGGACAGGGGGAAACACCATATATTTT. It encodes CASSQKGTGGNTIYF. The complete variable domain, with remaining parts taken from reference TRBV5-5 and TRBJ1-3, reads DAGVTQSPTHLIKTRGQQVTLRCSPISGHKSVSWYQQVLGQGPQFIFQYYEKEERGRGNFPDRFSARQFPNYSSELNVNALLLGDSALYLCASSQKGTGGNTIYFGEGSWLTVV.

The chain is built from TRBV5-1 and TRBJ2-2; 7 bases fit TRBD1. The ends lost 4 bases at V and 1 base at J; junction bases unmatched: 10. CDR3 size: 17 residues. Germline assignment: CDR1 SGHRS and CDR2 YFSETQ. The DNA for the CDR3 is TGCGCCAGCAGCACGCGGACAGGTCCTCGGAACACCGGGGAGCTGTTTTTT. This sequence encodes CASSTRTGPRNTGELFF.

The gene calls are TRBV2 and TRBJ1-4; 7 bases align to TRBD1. J was trimmed by 5 bases and V by 6 bases; bases with no gene match: 9. The CDR3 covers 15 residues. The germline gives CDR1 SNHLY, CDR2 FYNNEI. The CDR3 nucleotides read TGTGCCAGCAGAAATCAGGGACAGTCGAATGAAAAACTGTTTTTT. Protein sequence: CASRNQGQSNEKLFF.

The chain is built from TRBV6-1 and TRBJ1-4; no reliable D call. This CDR3 comprises 15 residues. Trimming stripped 2 bases from V and 3 bases from J, with 10 bases between. The V gene's germline CDR1 is MNHNS and CDR2 SASEGT. In DNA form, the CDR3 reads TGTGCCAGCAGTGAATTCGGGGTAGCTAATGAAAAACTGTTTTTT. Translated: CASSEFGVANEKLFF.

The chain uses TRBV7-2 and TRBJ2-1, with 9 bases fitting TRBD2. This CDR3 has 15 residues. The V and J ends lost 2 bases and 10 bases, in that order; junction bases with no gene match: 9. CDR1 and CDR2 from the germline V gene are SGHTA and FQGNSA. The CDR3, as DNA: TGTGCCAGCAGCTTACAAGCGGGAGGATCGGTAGAGCAGTTCTTC. Translated: CASSLQAGGSVEQFF.

This clone was observed a few times. The rearrangement uses TRBV2 and TRBJ1-3, with 8 positions matching TRBD1. The CDR3 is 15 amino acids. With 4 bases clipped from V and 0 bases from J, the junction kept 2 bases outside the gene matches. Germline-derived CDR1 and CDR2 are SNHLY and FYNNEI. The CDR3 nucleotides read TGTGCCAGCAGTGGGACAGGGCTCTCTGGAAACACCATATATTTT. Protein product: CASSGTGLSGNTIYF.

J is TRBJ1-2 and V is TRBV5-6, with D perhaps matching TRBD1 (6 bases). V lost 0 bases and J 4 bases, leaving 16 bases between the germline ends. CDR3 length: 16 amino acids. The germline gives CDR1 SGHDT, CDR2 YYEEEE. CDR3 sequence: CASSLDVATGRYGYTF. The CDR3 nucleotides read TGTGCCAGCAGCTTGGACGTGGCGACAGGCCGCTATGGCTACACCTTC.

The chain links TRBV5-6 to TRBJ2-1, with D possibly TRBD2 on 6 matching bases. This CDR3 contains 17 residues. Germline V gene lookup returns CDR1 SGHDT and CDR2 YYEEEE. Trimming stripped 4 bases from V and 4 bases from J, with 21 bases between. CDR3 protein: CASSPTRSGEKYNEQFF. The CDR3 DNA is TGTGCCAGCAGCCCTACGAGGTCGGGGGAAAAGTACAATGAGCAGTTCTTC. Variable domain in full (rest from reference TRBV5-6 and TRBJ2-1): DAGVTQSPTHLIKTRGQQVTLRCSPKSGHDTVSWYQQALGQGPQFIFQYYEEEERQRGNFPDRFSGHQFPNYSSELNVNALLLGDSALYLCASSPTRSGEKYNEQFFGPGTRLTVL.

The table lists this clone with a few counts. This rearrangement joins TRBV5-6 to TRBJ1-3, with D perhaps matching TRBD1 (6 bases). The CDR3 extends over 13 amino acids. The germline CDR1 and CDR2 sequences are SGHDT and YYEEEE. The V gene lost 4 bases and the J gene lost 3 bases, with 8 bases spanning the gap. The CDR3 DNA follows: TGTGCCAGCAGCACAGGGAATGGAAACACCATATATTTT. Translating it yields CASSTGNGNTIYF. The variable domain in full, completed from reference TRBV5-6 and TRBJ1-3, reads DAGVTQSPTHLIKTRGQQVTLRCSPKSGHDTVSWYQQALGQGPQFIFQYYEEEERQRGNFPDRFSGHQFPNYSSELNVNALLLGDSALYLCASSTGNGNTIYFGEGSWLTVV.

CDR3 protein: CATQTGASNYGYTF. In DNA form, the CDR3 reads TGTGCCACCCAGACAGGAGCGTCTAACTATGGCTACACCTTC. The V call is TRBV2, the J call TRBJ1-2; D is possibly TRBD1 (6 bases). The CDR3 is 14 amino acids. CDR1 and CDR2 (germline): SNHLY, FYNNEI. Trimming pared 10 bases from V and 0 bases from J, leaving 15 bases between.

The genes are TRBV5-1 and TRBJ2-3, with 9 bases matching TRBD2. In germline, CDR1 is SGHRS, CDR2 YFSETQ. The CDR3 has 16 amino acids. The trim removed 4 bases at V and 3 bases at J, leaving 9 bases unmatched. CDR3: CASSPIQRGATDTQYF. The CDR3 DNA reads TGCGCCAGCAGCCCAATTCAGCGGGGGGCAACAGATACGCAGTATTTT.